This T cell receptor beta chain derives from a study of shared clonotypes between healthy human individuals. Study-level points and caveats: With four donors compared, about 5% of naive CD4 clonotypes were shared. Non-shared clonotypes had lower generation probabilities than those shared by all four donors.

Points on this clone: The antigen is not known.

Researchers divided each subset's genomic DNA evenly across several immunoSEQ plates. Here immunoSEQ multiplex PCR was the method, and the copy in TCRdb shows in-frame clones only, minus some. The sample lists around 2,000,000 clones; approximately 94% were seen once. The CDR3 is made up of 16 amino acids. The V gene's germline CDR1 is ENHRY and CDR2 SYGVKD. J was trimmed by 3 bases and V by 2 bases; bases with no gene match: 9. Naive CD8 populations comprised CD45RO-negative cells positively selected for CCR7, excluding terminally differentiated effector memory CD45RA+ cells. Only Caucasian adults living in Nashville, Tennessee made up the donor group.

The V call is TRBV10-3, the J call TRBJ2-7; TRBD1 matches 8 bases. Material for sequencing was naive CD8+ T cells from PBMCs. The sequence derives from a man younger than 30 in good health. Some clones in this sample may be carry-over from other donors' samples. The DNA for the CDR3 is TGTGCCATCAGTGAGGCTCTTCAGGGGGCCTACTACGAGCAGTACTTC. As protein: CAISEALQGAYYEQYF.